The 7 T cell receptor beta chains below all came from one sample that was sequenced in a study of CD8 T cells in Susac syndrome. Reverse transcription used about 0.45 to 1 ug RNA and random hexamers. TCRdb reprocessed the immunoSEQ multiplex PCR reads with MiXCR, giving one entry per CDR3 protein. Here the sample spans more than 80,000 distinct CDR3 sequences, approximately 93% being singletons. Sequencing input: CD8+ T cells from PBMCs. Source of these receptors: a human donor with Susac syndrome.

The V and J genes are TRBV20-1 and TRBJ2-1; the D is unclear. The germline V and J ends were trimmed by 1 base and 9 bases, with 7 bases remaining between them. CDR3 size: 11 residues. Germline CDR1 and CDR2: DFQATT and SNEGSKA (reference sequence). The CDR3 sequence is CSARVSPEQFF. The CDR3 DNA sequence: TGCAGTGCTAGAGTATCTCCTGAGCAGTTCTTC.

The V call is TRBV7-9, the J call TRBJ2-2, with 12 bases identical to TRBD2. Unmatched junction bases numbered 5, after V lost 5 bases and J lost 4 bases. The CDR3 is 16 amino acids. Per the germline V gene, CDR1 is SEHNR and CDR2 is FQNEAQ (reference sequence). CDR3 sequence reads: CASSRLAGASTGELFF. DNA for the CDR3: TGTGCCAGCAGCCGACTAGCGGGGGCGAGCACCGGGGAGCTGTTTTTT.

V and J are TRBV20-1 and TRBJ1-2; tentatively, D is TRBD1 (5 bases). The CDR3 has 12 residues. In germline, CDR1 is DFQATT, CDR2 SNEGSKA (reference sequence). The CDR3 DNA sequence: TGCCTATCGCCGGGACCCAACTATGGCTACACCTTC. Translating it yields CLSPGPNYGYTF.

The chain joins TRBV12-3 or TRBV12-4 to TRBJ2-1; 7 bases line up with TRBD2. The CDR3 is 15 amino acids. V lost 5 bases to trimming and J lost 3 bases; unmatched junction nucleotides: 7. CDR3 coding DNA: TGTGCCAGCAGTCCCAGCGGGGCCAACTACAATGAGCAGTTCTTC. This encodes CASSPSGANYNEQFF.

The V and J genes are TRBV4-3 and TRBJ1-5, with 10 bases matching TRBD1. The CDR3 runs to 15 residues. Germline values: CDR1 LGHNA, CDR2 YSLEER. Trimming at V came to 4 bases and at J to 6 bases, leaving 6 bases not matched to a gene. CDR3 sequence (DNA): TGCGCCAGCAGCCCCGGGACAGGGGTCGCTCAGCCCCAGCATTTT. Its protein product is CASSPGTGVAQPQHF.

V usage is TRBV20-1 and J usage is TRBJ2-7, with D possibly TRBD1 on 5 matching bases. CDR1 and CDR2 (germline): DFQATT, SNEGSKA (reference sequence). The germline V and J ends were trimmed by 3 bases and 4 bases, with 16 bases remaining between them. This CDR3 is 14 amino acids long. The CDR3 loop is CSARLRVAAYEQYF. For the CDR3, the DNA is TGCAGTGCTAGGCTCAGGGTGGCGGCTTACGAGCAGTACTTC.

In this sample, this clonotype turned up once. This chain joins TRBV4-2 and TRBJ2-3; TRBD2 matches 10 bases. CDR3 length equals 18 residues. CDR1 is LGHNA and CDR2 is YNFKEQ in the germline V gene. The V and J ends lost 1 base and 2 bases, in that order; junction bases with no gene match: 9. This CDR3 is CASSQVLLAGDLTDTQYF. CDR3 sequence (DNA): TGTGCCAGCAGCCAAGTTCTTCTAGCGGGGGACCTCACAGATACGCAGTATTTT.